The rows below give T cell receptor beta chains drawn from one sample of a study of cytomegalovirus exposure and HLA in healthy donors. Using immunoSEQ multiplex PCR, the repertoire was profiled, and TCRdb retains in-frame clones only, with some absent. The sample includes 95,000 to 150,000 clones, roughly 66% of them seen just once. The sequencing input was PBMCs. The receptors originated from a man aged 18 to 29 in good health and CMV-seronegative. CDR3s leave out the opening cysteine and the closing phenylalanine or tryptophan. Each record gives: V gene, clone size, J gene, CDR3 protein. Part of the rows lack a size; the others show once, few, many or a class for expanded clones.

V gene: TRBV21-1; clone size: .; J gene: TRBJ2-7; CDR3 protein: ASSKLTISGQGPDEQY
V gene: TRBV5-1; clone size: .; J gene: TRBJ2-6; CDR3 protein: ASTAGQPPSGANVLT
V gene: TRBV5-1; clone size: few; J gene: TRBJ2-7; CDR3 protein: ASSLGAREQY
V gene: TRBV29-1; clone size: .; J gene: TRBJ2-2; CDR3 protein: SVGSGSTNTGELF
V gene: TRBV6-6; clone size: .; J gene: TRBJ2-7; CDR3 protein: ASRTGPYEQY
V gene: TRBV2; clone size: .; J gene: TRBJ1-1; CDR3 protein: ASIRNTEAF
V gene: TRBV6-5; clone size: .; J gene: TRBJ1-2; CDR3 protein: ASSYSDSLYGYT
V gene: TRBV2; clone size: .; J gene: TRBJ2-2; CDR3 protein: ASSEITGPNTGELF
V gene: TRBV6-1; clone size: .; J gene: TRBJ2-3; CDR3 protein: ASSEGLAGGWVNKDTQY
V gene: TRBV11-3; clone size: .; J gene: TRBJ2-7; CDR3 protein: ASSLRGGYEQY
V gene: TRBV6-6; clone size: few; J gene: TRBJ1-5; CDR3 protein: ASSFRTEVRYQPQH
V gene: TRBV19; clone size: few; J gene: TRBJ2-1; CDR3 protein: ASRKAGATSYNEQF
V gene: TRBV6-1; clone size: .; J gene: TRBJ2-7; CDR3 protein: ATTAYYEQY
V gene: TRBV25-1; clone size: few; J gene: TRBJ1-2; CDR3 protein: ASSEQGRGYT
V gene: TRBV28; clone size: .; J gene: TRBJ1-5; CDR3 protein: ASSLYSNQPQH
V gene: TRBV5-1; clone size: .; J gene: TRBJ2-6; CDR3 protein: ASSLTTGGRSGANVLT
V gene: TRBV7-3; clone size: .; J gene: TRBJ1-1; CDR3 protein: ASSLGGLALRNTEAF
V gene: TRBV10-1; clone size: .; J gene: TRBJ2-3; CDR3 protein: ASTGQIADTQY
V gene: TRBV19; clone size: few; J gene: TRBJ1-1; CDR3 protein: ASSPTGGLNTEAF
V gene: TRBV2; clone size: .; J gene: TRBJ1-5; CDR3 protein: ASSEGRGSNQPQH
V gene: TRBV19; clone size: .; J gene: TRBJ2-3; CDR3 protein: ASSIWASGSPDTQY
V gene: TRBV27; clone size: .; J gene: TRBJ1-2; CDR3 protein: ASRRTGFYGYT
V gene: TRBV7-9; clone size: .; J gene: TRBJ1-5; CDR3 protein: SSSLGGQPQH
V gene: TRBV6-5; clone size: .; J gene: .; CDR3 protein: ASSQGREQY
V gene: TRBV7-7; clone size: .; J gene: TRBJ2-7; CDR3 protein: ASSLGTGRAYEQY
V gene: TRBV29-1; clone size: .; J gene: TRBJ2-5; CDR3 protein: SAATFQETQY
V gene: TRBV19; clone size: .; J gene: TRBJ2-2; CDR3 protein: ASAPLAGHTGELF
V gene: TRBV27; clone size: .; J gene: TRBJ1-1; CDR3 protein: ASSLGGATEAF